One and the same sample provided the 31 T cell receptor beta chains below, sequenced in a study of shared clonotypes between healthy human individuals. The assay was immunoSEQ multiplex PCR, and TCRdb's table has in-frame clones only and misses some. The table includes about 2.4 million clones, 90% to 95% detected once. The specimen was naive CD4+ T cells from PBMCs. Noted subset: CD45RA+ positively selected. The source of these receptors is a man between 18 and 35 years old in good health. Some clones in this sample may be carry-over from other donors' samples.

This chain joins TRBV2 and TRBJ2-6; either TRBD1 or TRBD2 may fit D (7 bases each). Germline loops: CDR1 SNHLY, CDR2 FYNNEI. This CDR3 region has 19 residues. Trimming pared 8 bases from V and 2 bases from J, leaving 25 bases between. Here the CDR3 DNA reads TGTGCCAGCGCGTTAAGGGGGGGACAGACAAGTGCTGGGGCCAACGTCCTGACTTTC. Protein product: CASALRGGQTSAGANVLTF.

The V and J genes are TRBV5-6 and TRBJ2-7; 8 bases line up with TRBD2. V lost 7 bases, J lost 0 bases, and 12 bases stayed unmatched. Germline assignment: CDR1 SGHDT and CDR2 YYEEEE. The CDR3 has 16 amino acids. CDR3 DNA sequence: TGTGCCAGCGGGCCGTGGGCTAGCGGGCCCTCCTACGAGCAGTACTTC. Translating it yields CASGPWASGPSYEQYF.

The gene calls are TRBV5-1 and TRBJ1-3; D possibly corresponds to TRBD1 (5 bases). This CDR3 is 16 amino acids long. Per germline, CDR1 SGHRS and CDR2 YFSETQ. V lost 0 bases and J lost 2, with 12 bases in between. CDR3 DNA sequence: TGCGCCAGCAGCTTGGAGCCCAGAGGGGCTGGAAACACCATATATTTT. Amino acids: CASSLEPRGAGNTIYF.

V gene TRBV7-2 combines with J gene TRBJ1-5; a weak D match, TRBD1 (6 bases). V lost 2 bases, J lost 3 bases, and 11 bases lay in between. The CDR3 contains 15 residues. CDR1 is SGHTA, CDR2 FQGNSA, per germline. The CDR3 DNA reads TGTGCCAGCAGCTTATCGGCAGGGGCCAATCAGCCCCAGCATTTT. It is translated as CASSLSAGANQPQHF.

The chain combines TRBV5-1 with TRBJ1-4; tentative D call: TRBD1 (5 bases). CDR1 is SGHRS, CDR2 YFSETQ, per germline. This CDR3 is 14 amino acids long. V shed 4 bases and J shed 8 bases, with 15 bases lying between them. This CDR3 reads CASSPGTVKEKLFF. The CDR3 DNA reads TGCGCCAGCAGCCCGGGGACTGTTAAAGAAAAACTGTTTTTT.

The chain carries TRBV7-3 and TRBJ1-4; no reliable D call. Trimming took 0 bases from V and 0 from J, leaving 5 bases between them. The CDR3 consists of 15 residues. The V gene's germline CDR1 is SGHTA and CDR2 FQGTGA. The CDR3, as DNA: TGTGCCAGCAGCTTAACAGGTGCAACTAATGAAAAACTGTTTTTT. This encodes CASSLTGATNEKLFF.

The chain joins TRBV9 to TRBJ2-5; tentatively, D is TRBD1 (6 bases). Trimming stripped 4 bases from V and 1 base from J, with 14 bases between. CDR1 is SGDLS, CDR2 YYNGEE, per germline. The CDR3 extends over 15 amino acids. The CDR3 DNA sequence: TGTGCCAGCAGCCCTAATACAGGGAGCCAAGAGACCCAGTACTTC. Its protein product is CASSPNTGSQETQYF.

Points on this clone: The same CDR3 also results from other DNA sequences found in this sample. The chain carries TRBV7-2 and TRBJ2-1; TRBD2 matches at 14 bases. The CDR3 spans 16 residues. The germline CDR1 and CDR2 sequences are SGHTA and FQGNSA. V lost 1 base and J lost 4; bases outside the gene matches: 0. CDR3 coding DNA: TGTGCCAGCAGCTTAGGACTAGCGGGAGGGTACAATGAGCAGTTCTTC. Residues: CASSLGLAGGYNEQFF.

V usage is TRBV27 and J usage is TRBJ2-5, with 7 bases aligning to TRBD1. The DNA end lines up better with TRBJ2-7; the J call may be wrong. The CDR3 contains 13 residues. Per the germline V gene, CDR1 is MNHEY and CDR2 is SMNVEV (reference sequence). The CDR3 nucleotides read TGTGCCAGCAGACGACAGGGTGCCTACGAGCAGTACTTC. Its translation is CASRRQGAYEQYF.

This rearrangement joins TRBV28 to TRBJ1-2; possibly TRBD1 for D (5 bases). The germline gives CDR1 MDHEN, CDR2 SYDVKM. CDR3 length equals 12 residues. The V end lost 7 bases, the J end lost 8 bases, and 14 bases lay between the germline ends. The DNA of the CDR3 is TGTGCCAGCACCTCCCGGGCAGGGGGCTACACCTTC. Protein: CASTSRAGGYTF.

As DNA, the CDR3 is TGTGCCAGCAGTTTAAGGTTCGAGGGGGAGCAGTTCTTC. Translating gives CASSLRFEGEQFF. This chain connects TRBV28 to TRBJ2-1; D possibly uses TRBD1 or TRBD2 (5 bases each). V gave up 2 bases and J gave up 10 bases, with 12 bases separating them. The CDR3 runs 13 residues. Germline assignment: CDR1 MDHEN and CDR2 SYDVKM. Based on the CDR3 plus reference TRBV28 and TRBJ2-1, the full variable domain is DVKVTQSSRYLVKRTGEKVFLECVQDMDHENMFWYRQDPGLGLRLIYFSYDVKMKEKGDIPEGYSVSREKKERFSLILESASTNQTSMYLCASSLRFEGEQFFGPGTRLTVL.

The chain carries TRBV6-6 and TRBJ2-6; tentatively, D is TRBD1 (5 bases). In germline, CDR1 is MNHNY, CDR2 SVGAGI (reference sequence). The CDR3 is 15 amino acids. Deletions cut 6 bases from V and 2 bases from J, with 11 bases between. Written as DNA, the CDR3 is TGTGCCAGCAGGCAGGGTCTAGCTGGGGCCAACGTCCTGACTTTC. This encodes CASRQGLAGANVLTF.

The chain carries TRBV6-6 and TRBJ1-5; D remains unclear. V shed 2 bases and J shed 1 base, with 12 bases lying between them. Germline CDR1 is MNHNY and CDR2 is SVGAGI (reference sequence). CDR3 size: 16 residues. CDR3 protein: CASSYPPGVSNQPQHF. DNA of the CDR3: TGTGCCAGCAGTTACCCACCCGGGGTGAGCAATCAGCCCCAGCATTTT.

The chain joins TRBV5-1 to TRBJ2-1; a possible D gene is TRBD1 (6 bases). The CDR3 has 15 amino acids. The germline gives CDR1 SGHRS, CDR2 YFSETQ. Between the trimmed V and J ends, which lost 1 base and 2 bases, there was a span of 10 bases. The CDR3 protein is CASSLMDSTYNEQFF. Written as DNA, the CDR3 is TGCGCCAGCAGCTTGATGGACAGCACCTACAATGAGCAGTTCTTC.

Notes on this clone: Other DNA sequences of this sample code for an identical CDR3. This CDR3 reads CASSGAGGYEQYF. The CDR3 nucleotides read TGTGCCAGCAGTGGAGCAGGGGGCTACGAGCAGTACTTC. This chain uses TRBV6-1 with TRBJ2-7; 7 nucleotides agree with TRBD1. The CDR3 runs 13 residues. CDR1 MNHNS and CDR2 SASEGT come from the germline V gene. V lost 4 bases, J lost 3 bases, and 3 bases stayed unmatched.

The CDR3 loop reads CASSLVGASGSVPYEQYF. CDR3 sequence (DNA): TGTGCCAGCAGCTTAGTGGGGGCTAGCGGGAGCGTCCCCTACGAGCAGTACTTC. The V and J genes are TRBV7-2 and TRBJ2-7; 10 nucleotides agree with TRBD2. Trimming removed 1 base from V and 2 bases from J; junction bases left unmatched: 11. The CDR3 has 18 amino acids. In germline, CDR1 is SGHTA, CDR2 FQGNSA.

The chain joins TRBV6-5 to TRBJ1-2; 7 bases agree with TRBD1. Germline trimming cut 2 bases from V and 2 bases from J; bases unmatched to any gene: 5. The CDR3 is 15 amino acids. CDR1 and CDR2 from the germline V gene are MNHEY and SVGAGI. The CDR3 loop reads CASSYRQGANYGYTF. The CDR3 DNA follows: TGTGCCAGCAGTTACAGACAGGGCGCCAACTATGGCTACACCTTC.

This clone was detected once. The genes are TRBV28 and TRBJ2-1; TRBD1 matches 7 bases. Germline loops: CDR1 MDHEN, CDR2 SYDVKM. The CDR3 is 14 amino acids. The V segment lost 3 bases and the J segment 6 bases; nucleotides outside the gene matches: 5. CDR3 sequence: CASSLTRDSNEQFF. CDR3 DNA: TGTGCCAGCAGTTTGACCCGGGACAGCAATGAGCAGTTCTTC.

This chain uses TRBV10-3 with TRBJ2-2; 9 nucleotides align to TRBD1. The CDR3 consists of 18 residues. The trim removed 4 bases at V and 7 bases at J, leaving 16 bases unmatched. Germline CDR1 is ENHRY and CDR2 is SYGVKD. CDR3 in amino acids: CAISAGQGGAGEVGELFF. The CDR3 bases are TGTGCCATCAGTGCGGGACAGGGAGGCGCGGGAGAAGTCGGGGAGCTGTTTTTT.

The chain carries TRBV28 and TRBJ1-4, with no clear D. The CDR3 covers 12 residues. Germline-derived CDR1 and CDR2 are MDHEN and SYDVKM. The ends were cut back, 8 bases at V and 5 bases at J, with 9 bases in the middle. The CDR3 loop reads CASRTLNEKLFF. CDR3 DNA: TGTGCCAGCCGTACCCTGAATGAAAAACTGTTTTTT.

J is TRBJ2-7 and V is TRBV20-1, with D perhaps TRBD1 (6 bases). Deletions cut 6 bases from V and 7 bases from J, with 10 bases between. Looked up from germline, CDR1 is DFQATT and CDR2 is SNEGSKA (reference sequence). This CDR3 contains 10 residues. The CDR3 sequence: CSAYREEQYF. The DNA for the CDR3 is TGCAGTGCGTACAGGGAGGAGCAGTACTTC.

The CDR3 region is CASSPIGRGSTEAFF. For the CDR3, the DNA is TGTGCCAGCAGCCCGATAGGGCGGGGATCCACTGAAGCTTTCTTT. The chain employs TRBV7-9 and TRBJ1-1; D not certain. The germline CDR1 and CDR2 sequences are SEHNR and FQNEAQ (reference sequence). This CDR3 is 15 amino acids long. V gave up 5 bases and J gave up 4 bases, with 17 bases separating them.

V gene TRBV5-1 combines with J gene TRBJ2-1, with D maybe TRBD2 (6 bases). CDR3 length: 18 residues. With 4 bases removed from V and 0 bases from J, the gap between germline ends came to 20 bases. CDR1 is SGHRS, CDR2 YFSETQ, per germline. Here the CDR3 DNA reads TGCGCCAGCAGCCCCGAACGAGGCGGGACCCACTCCTACAATGAGCAGTTCTTC. Its translation is CASSPERGGTHSYNEQFF.

The CDR3 is CASSEEKLFF. CDR3 in DNA: TGTGCCAGCAGTGAAGAAAAACTGTTTTTT. The V call is TRBV6-5, the J call TRBJ1-4; D unclear. This CDR3 spans 10 amino acids. The V end lost 5 bases, the J end lost 8 bases, and 3 bases lay between the germline ends. Germline V gene lookup returns CDR1 MNHEY and CDR2 SVGAGI.

This rearrangement joins TRBV7-3 to TRBJ2-5; TRBD2 matches 9 bases. This CDR3 spans 16 amino acids. Germline CDR1 SGHTA, CDR2 FQGTGA. V lost 6 bases to trimming and J lost 5 bases; unmatched junction nucleotides: 13. In DNA form, the CDR3 reads TGTGCCAGCAGGCCCCCAGGAAGAGCGGGAGGTGAGACCCAGTACTTC. This encodes CASRPPGRAGGETQYF.

This chain joins TRBV29-1 and TRBJ2-2; no definite D call. V lost 8 bases and J lost 6, with 16 bases in between. The germline CDR1 and CDR2 sequences are SQVTM and ANQGSEA. The CDR3 extends over 13 amino acids. As DNA, the CDR3 is TGCAGCATTGGGGTCGCGGCTTCCGGGGAGCTGTTTTTT. Its translation is CSIGVAASGELFF.

This chain connects TRBV11-3 to TRBJ2-2, with 10 nucleotides matching TRBD2. This CDR3 spans 19 amino acids. Per the germline V gene, CDR1 is SGHNT and CDR2 is YENEEA. V shed 2 bases and J 0 bases; nucleotides not matched to a gene: 9. The CDR3 sequence is CASSLNDLAGDPNTGELFF. The CDR3, as DNA: TGTGCCAGCAGCTTAAATGATCTAGCGGGAGACCCGAACACCGGGGAGCTGTTTTTT.

Comments on this clone: In the same sample, other DNA sequences code for this CDR3. The V gene is TRBV9, the J gene TRBJ2-7; 10 nucleotides match TRBD1. Germline CDR1 SGDLS, CDR2 YYNGEE. V shed 3 bases and J 2 bases; nucleotides not matched to a gene: 5. CDR3 length: 15 amino acids. The CDR3 loop reads CASSAGTGVTYEQYF. The CDR3 DNA follows: TGTGCCAGCAGCGCCGGGACAGGGGTGACCTACGAGCAGTACTTC.

The chain combines TRBV10-2 with TRBJ1-2; 9 positions agree with TRBD1. V was clipped by 7 bases and J by 5 bases; unmatched bases: 8. This CDR3 is 14 amino acids long. The V gene's germline CDR1 is WSHSY and CDR2 SAAADI. The CDR3, as DNA: TGCGCCAGCATACCCGGGACAGGGTCGTATGGCTACACCTTC. It encodes CASIPGTGSYGYTF.

Here the CDR3 DNA reads TGTGCCAGCAGCTTGGCGAATAATGAAAAACTGTTTTTT. This encodes CASSLANNEKLFF. The chain couples TRBV5-5 to TRBJ1-4; no firm D call. Germline CDR1 SGHKS, CDR2 YYEKEE (reference sequence). The CDR3 covers 13 residues. With 0 bases removed from V and 4 bases from J, the gap between germline ends came to 4 bases. Full variable domain (remainder filled in from reference TRBV5-5 and TRBJ1-4): DAGVTQSPTHLIKTRGQQVTLRCSPISGHKSVSWYQQVLGQGPQFIFQYYEKEERGRGNFPDRFSARQFPNYSSELNVNALLLGDSALYLCASSLANNEKLFFGSGTQLSVL.

This sequence joins TRBV11-2 and TRBJ2-5, with D possibly being TRBD1 or TRBD2 (7 bases each). V lost 3 bases, J lost 4 bases, and 15 bases lay in between. Per germline, CDR1 SGHAT and CDR2 FQNNGV. This CDR3 spans 15 amino acids. The CDR3 region has the DNA TGTGCCAGCAGCTTGGGGGGAGGGGGCAGAGAGACCCAGTACTTC. It encodes CASSLGGGGRETQYF.